In its sample, the clone carrying this TCR beta chain was seen once. CDR1 and CDR2 (germline): LNHNV, YYDKDF (reference sequence). Trimming removed 1 base from V and 0 bases from J, with 7 bases in between. CDR3 length: 14 amino acids. The sample is drawn from a study of shared clonotypes between healthy human individuals. TCRdb's copy holds only in-frame clones and misses some; the assay was immunoSEQ multiplex PCR. The repertoire consists of about 490,000 clones, with 70% to 80% occurring once and the leading ten covering about 12%. The V call is TRBV15, the J call TRBJ2-7; D gene unclear. The sequenced sample was PBMCs. The receptor's source is a woman aged 40 to 50 in good health. Some clones in this sample may be carry-over from other donors' samples. Here the CDR3 DNA reads TGTGCCACCAGCAGAGTTGGCAGCTCCTACGAGCAGTACTTC. Its translation: CATSRVGSSYEQYF.